This T cell receptor beta chain is from a study of identical twins. Whole-study results and caveats: A lower insertion count was a feature of abundant cord blood beta clonotypes, with no such feature in memory repertoires.

This clonotype was counted many times. Antigen specificity is unknown. TCRdb recomputed calls from the 5' RACE reads with MiXCR, one row per CDR3 protein. The table includes 600,000 to 700,000 distinct CDR3 sequences, 21% detected once. The V end was cut by 6 bases, the J end by 1 base, with 10 bases between. CDR1 KGHSH and CDR2 LQKENI come from the germline V gene. The CDR3 is 14 residues long. The same data also contributed to another study, on T cells expressing NK-cell markers. That investigation notes: Seven donors tested HCMV-seropositive and one tested seronegative among the eight sequenced.

This sequence was found in a woman aged 18-29 years in good health. The V call is TRBV18, the J call TRBJ2-4; D is perhaps TRBD1 (6 bases). The sample comprised PBMCs. The CDR3 DNA follows: TGTGCCAGCTCCCGAGGGGGTGCCAAAAACATTCAGTACTTC. Its translation: CASSRGGAKNIQYF.